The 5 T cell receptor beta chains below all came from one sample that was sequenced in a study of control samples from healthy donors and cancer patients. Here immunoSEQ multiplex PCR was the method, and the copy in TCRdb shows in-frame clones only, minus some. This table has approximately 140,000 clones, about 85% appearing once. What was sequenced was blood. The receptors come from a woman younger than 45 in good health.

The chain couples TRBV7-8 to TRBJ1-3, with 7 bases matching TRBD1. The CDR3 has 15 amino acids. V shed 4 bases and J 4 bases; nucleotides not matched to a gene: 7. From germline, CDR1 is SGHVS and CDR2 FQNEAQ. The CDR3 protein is CASSSTGLGGNTIYF. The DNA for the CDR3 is TGTGCCAGCAGCTCGACAGGGCTCGGGGGAAACACCATATATTTT.

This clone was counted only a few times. The CDR3 DNA sequence: TGTGCCAGCAGCACACAAGAGCGGGAGCTCGGGGAGCTGTTTTTT. It encodes CASSTQERELGELFF. The genes are TRBV7-2 and TRBJ2-2; 8 bases agree with TRBD2. The ends lost 5 bases at V and 7 bases at J; junction bases unmatched: 9. The CDR3 extends over 15 amino acids. Germline CDR1 reads SGHTA; CDR2 reads FQGNSA. Looking up the rest from reference TRBV7-2 and TRBJ2-2 gives the full variable domain: GAGVSQSPSNKVTEKGKDVELRCDPISGHTALYWYRQSLGQGLEFLIYFQGNSAPDKSGLPSDRFSAERTGGSVSTLTIQRTQQEDSAVYLCASSTQERELGELFFGEGSRLTVL.

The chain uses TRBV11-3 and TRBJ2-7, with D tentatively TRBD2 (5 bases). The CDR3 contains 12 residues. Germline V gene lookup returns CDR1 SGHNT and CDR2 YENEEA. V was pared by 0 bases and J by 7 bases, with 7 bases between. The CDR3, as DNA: TGTGCCAGCAGCTTAGATACGGGGGAGCAGTACTTC. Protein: CASSLDTGEQYF.

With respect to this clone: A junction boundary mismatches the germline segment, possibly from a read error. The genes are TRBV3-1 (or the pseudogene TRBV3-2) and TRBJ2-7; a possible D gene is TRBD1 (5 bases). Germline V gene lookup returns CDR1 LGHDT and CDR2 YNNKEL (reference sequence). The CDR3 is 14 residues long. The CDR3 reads CAGSQDGASYEQYF. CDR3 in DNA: TGTGCCGGCAGCCAAGATGGGGCGAGCTACGAGCAGTACTTC.

The CDR3 loop reads CASSAGDSGTDTQYF. CDR3 coding DNA: TGTGCCAGCAGCGCCGGCGACTCCGGGACAGATACGCAGTATTTT. The V and J genes are TRBV9 and TRBJ2-3; D uncertain. CDR1 SGDLS and CDR2 YYNGEE come from the germline V gene. CDR3 length: 15 amino acids. Trimming took off 3 bases at V and 3 bases at J, with 14 bases between the two ends.